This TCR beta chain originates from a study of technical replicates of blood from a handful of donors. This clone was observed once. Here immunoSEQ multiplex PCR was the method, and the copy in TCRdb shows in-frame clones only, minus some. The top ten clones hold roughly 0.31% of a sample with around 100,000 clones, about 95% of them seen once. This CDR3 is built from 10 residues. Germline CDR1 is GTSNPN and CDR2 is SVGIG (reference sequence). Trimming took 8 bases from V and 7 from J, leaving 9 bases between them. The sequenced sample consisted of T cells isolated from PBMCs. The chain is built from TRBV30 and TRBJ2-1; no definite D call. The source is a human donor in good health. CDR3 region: CAGRKNEQFF. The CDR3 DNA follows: TGTGCCGGCAGGAAAAATGAGCAGTTCTTC.